A selection of T cell receptor beta chains follows, all from one sample in a study of long-term antiretroviral therapy in people with HIV. The method was immunoSEQ multiplex PCR; TCRdb's version includes in-frame clones alone and lacks a portion of them. This table holds tens of thousands of clones, approximately 85% found once. Sequenced here: unsorted PBMCs, sampled approximately 3.3 years after starting antiretroviral therapy. The source of these receptors is a man aged 18 to 29 with HIV. Both conserved end residues are part of each CDR3. D genes are given only for firm matches. Size values are once, few and many counts, or a class for expanded clones, and some rows have none.

CDR3: CASSLVPGPTDTQYF
DNA: TGTGCCAGCAGCTTAGTTCCAGGCCCCACAGATACGCAGTATTTT
J: TRBJ2-3
D: NA
length: 15
size: NA
V: TRBV7-9

CDR3: CASSFTGTSGAYEQYF
DNA: TGTGCCAGCAGTTTCACCGGGACTAGCGGGGCCTACGAGCAGTACTTC
J: TRBJ2-7
D: TRBD2
length: 16
size: NA
V: TRBV27

CDR3: CATSRTGGSGYTF
DNA: TGTGCCACCAGTAGGACAGGGGGCTCAGGCTACACCTTC
J: TRBJ1-2
D: TRBD1
length: 13
size: NA
V: TRBV15

CDR3: CASSYSFVQGAYEQYF
DNA: TGTGCCAGCAGTTACTCGTTTGTACAGGGGGCTTACGAGCAGTACTTC
J: TRBJ2-7
D: TRBD1
length: 16
size: NA
V: TRBV6-5

CDR3: CASRPQGQATGYTF
DNA: TGTGCCAGCCGTCCCCAAGGACAGGCTACTGGCTACACCTTC
J: TRBJ1-2
D: TRBD1
length: 14
size: NA
V: TRBV28

CDR3: CASSLVGAEQYF
DNA: TGCGCCAGCAGCTTGGTAGGGGCCGAGCAGTACTTC
J: TRBJ2-7
D: NA
length: 12
size: NA
V: TRBV5-1

CDR3: CASSSGQGETYEQYF
DNA: TGCGCCAGCAGCTCCGGACAGGGTGAGACCTACGAGCAGTACTTC
J: TRBJ2-7
D: TRBD1
length: 15
size: NA
V: TRBV5-1

CDR3: CASMKNRENTEAFF
DNA: TGTGCCAGTATGAAAAACAGAGAGAACACTGAAGCTTTCTTT
J: TRBJ1-1
D: NA
length: 14
size: NA
V: TRBV19

CDR3: CASSFTAGTSNTEAFF
DNA: TGTGCCAGCAGTTTTACTGCCGGGACCTCAAACACTGAAGCTTTCTTT
J: TRBJ1-1
D: NA
length: 16
size: NA
V: TRBV27

CDR3: CASSLTGESASSSYNEQFF
DNA: TGTGCCAGCAGTTTAACGGGTGAGTCGGCCTCTAGCTCCTACAATGAGCAGTTCTTC
J: TRBJ2-1
D: NA
length: 19
size: NA
V: TRBV27

CDR3: CASSRSLGSYTGELFF
DNA: TGTGCCAGCAGCCGAAGTTTGGGCAGCTACACCGGGGAGCTGTTTTTT
J: TRBJ2-2
D: NA
length: 16
size: NA
V: TRBV28

CDR3: CASSEAGRSSSYEQYF
DNA: TGTGCCAGCAGCGAGGCCGGGCGATCCAGCTCCTACGAGCAGTACTTC
J: TRBJ2-7
D: NA
length: 16
size: NA
V: TRBV25-1

CDR3: CASLTSGYTF
DNA: TGTGCCAGCCTCACCAGCGGCTACACCTTC
J: TRBJ1-2
D: NA
length: 10
size: NA
V: TRBV6-1

CDR3: CASSPISKNTEAFF
DNA: TGTGCCAGCAGTCCGATCTCGAAGAACACTGAAGCTTTCTTT
J: TRBJ1-1
D: NA
length: 14
size: NA
V: TRBV28

CDR3: CASSYETGEQFF
DNA: TGTGCCAGCAGCTACGAGACAGGTGAGCAGTTCTTC
J: TRBJ2-1
D: NA
length: 12
size: NA
V: TRBV7-9

CDR3: CASSDQGHPNTGELFF
DNA: TGTGCCAGCAGTGACCAGGGACACCCGAACACCGGGGAGCTGTTTTTT
J: TRBJ2-2
D: NA
length: 16
size: NA
V: TRBV25-1

CDR3: CASSQDPGNRGVDEKLFF
DNA: TGCGCCAGCAGCCAAGACCCGGGCAACAGGGGAGTAGATGAAAAACTGTTTTTT
J: TRBJ1-4
D: TRBD1
length: 18
size: once
V: TRBV4-3

CDR3: CASGTRFTEAFF
DNA: TGTGCCAGTGGGACAAGATTTACTGAAGCTTTCTTT
J: TRBJ1-1
D: NA
length: 12
size: NA
V: TRBV2

CDR3: CASSLGGMRTEAFF
DNA: TGTGCCAGCAGTTTAGGGGGCATGAGGACTGAAGCTTTCTTT
J: TRBJ1-1
D: NA
length: 14
size: NA
V: TRBV28

CDR3: CASLGQGGNTIYF
DNA: TGTGCCAGCCTCGGGCAGGGAGGAAACACCATATATTTT
J: TRBJ1-3
D: NA
length: 13
size: few
V: TRBV7-9

CDR3: CAISASYEQYF
DNA: TGTGCCATCAGTGCTTCTTACGAGCAGTACTTC
J: TRBJ2-7
D: NA
length: 11
size: NA
V: TRBV10-3

CDR3: CASSSTGSGGNEQFF
DNA: TGTGCCAGCAGCTCCACGGGGAGCGGAGGGAATGAGCAGTTCTTC
J: TRBJ2-1
D: NA
length: 15
size: NA
V: TRBV7-3

CDR3: CASSSTSGRGDEQFF
DNA: TGTGCCAGCAGCTCGACTAGCGGTAGAGGGGATGAGCAGTTCTTC
J: TRBJ2-1
D: TRBD2
length: 15
size: NA
V: TRBV5-4

CDR3: CASSQRGGEVIQPQHF
DNA: TGCGCCAGCAGCCAAAGAGGGGGGGAGGTGATTCAGCCCCAGCATTTT
J: TRBJ1-5
D: NA
length: 16
size: NA
V: TRBV4-3

CDR3: CASSSQGANEKLFF
DNA: TGCGCCAGCAGCTCTCAGGGAGCTAATGAAAAACTGTTTTTT
J: TRBJ1-4
D: NA
length: 14
size: NA
V: TRBV5-1

CDR3: CASSLKGDSYEQYF
DNA: TGTGCCAGCAGTTTAAAGGGGGACTCCTACGAGCAGTACTTC
J: TRBJ2-7
D: NA
length: 14
size: NA
V: TRBV27

CDR3: CASSFPYRENEQYF
DNA: TGTGCCAGCAGCTTCCCCTACAGGGAAAACGAGCAGTACTTC
J: TRBJ2-7
D: NA
length: 14
size: NA
V: TRBV11-2

CDR3: CASSPDYEQYF
DNA: TGTGCCAGCAGCCCGGATTACGAGCAGTACTTC
J: TRBJ2-7
D: NA
length: 11
size: NA
V: TRBV7-2

CDR3: CASSAEKVNQPQHF
DNA: TGTGCCAGCAGTGCCGAGAAGGTAAATCAGCCCCAGCATTTT
J: TRBJ1-5
D: NA
length: 14
size: NA
V: TRBV6-1

CDR3: CASSSGASPNTGELFF
DNA: TGTGCCAGCAGCTCAGGGGCGTCTCCGAACACCGGGGAGCTGTTTTTT
J: TRBJ2-2
D: NA
length: 16
size: NA
V: TRBV7-9

CDR3: CASSFRRDYSEQYF
DNA: TGTGCCAGCAGTTTCCGGCGGGACTACTCCGAGCAGTACTTC
J: TRBJ2-7
D: TRBD2
length: 14
size: NA
V: TRBV27

CDR3: CASSRRGRSTNEKLFF
DNA: TGTGCCAGCAGCCGCAGGGGGCGATCAACTAATGAAAAACTGTTTTTT
J: TRBJ1-4
D: TRBD1
length: 16
size: NA
V: TRBV2

CDR3: CASPPGQGHYEQYF
DNA: TGTGCCAGTCCTCCGGGACAGGGACACTACGAGCAGTACTTC
J: TRBJ2-7
D: TRBD1
length: 14
size: NA
V: TRBV6-1

CDR3: CATSRVRNGPYGYTF
DNA: TGTGCCACCAGCAGAGTACGGAACGGCCCCTATGGCTACACCTTC
J: TRBJ1-2
D: NA
length: 15
size: NA
V: TRBV15

CDR3: CASSDRGGFPYGYTF
DNA: TGTGCCAGCAGTGACCGGGGTGGGTTCCCCTATGGCTACACCTTC
J: TRBJ1-2
D: NA
length: 15
size: few
V: TRBV6-4

CDR3: CASSPWTGYNEQFF
DNA: TGTGCCAGCAGCCCGTGGACTGGTTACAATGAGCAGTTCTTC
J: TRBJ2-1
D: NA
length: 14
size: NA
V: TRBV11-1

CDR3: CASSVGGATEAFF
DNA: TGTGCCAGCAGCGTAGGGGGGGCCACTGAAGCTTTCTTT
J: TRBJ1-1
D: NA
length: 13
size: few
V: TRBV9

CDR3: CASSLRGGRGITGELFF
DNA: TGTGCCAGCAGCCTGCGCGGCGGCAGGGGAATTACCGGGGAGCTGTTTTTT
J: TRBJ2-2
D: NA
length: 17
size: NA
V: TRBV11-2

CDR3: CASSLGAYEQYF
DNA: TGTGCCAGCAGCTTGGGGGCTTACGAGCAGTACTTC
J: TRBJ2-7
D: NA
length: 12
size: NA
V: TRBV11-2

CDR3: CAISELTSGANVLTF
DNA: TGTGCCATCAGTGAGTTAACCTCTGGGGCCAACGTCCTGACTTTC
J: TRBJ2-6
D: NA
length: 15
size: NA
V: TRBV10-3

CDR3: CASSAVRWGTEAFF
DNA: TGCGCCAGCAGTGCAGTCAGGTGGGGGACTGAAGCTTTCTTT
J: TRBJ1-1
D: NA
length: 14
size: NA
V: TRBV10-2

CDR3: CASKVGGGETQYF
DNA: TGTGCCAGCAAGGTCGGGGGAGGGGAGACCCAGTACTTC
J: TRBJ2-5
D: TRBD2
length: 13
size: NA
V: TRBV2

CDR3: CASTHGRGNTEAFF
DNA: TGTGCCAGCACCCATGGGAGGGGGAACACTGAAGCTTTCTTT
J: TRBJ1-1
D: NA
length: 14
size: once
V: TRBV27

CDR3: CASGWTGDDGELFF
DNA: TGTGCCAGCGGATGGACAGGGGATGACGGGGAGCTGTTTTTT
J: TRBJ2-2
D: TRBD1
length: 14
size: once
V: TRBV27

CDR3: CASSIDGRSYEQYF
DNA: TGTGCCAGTAGTATAGACGGCAGATCCTACGAGCAGTACTTC
J: TRBJ2-7
D: NA
length: 14
size: few
V: TRBV19

CDR3: CATRAEAGELFF
DNA: TGTGCCACCCGGGCCGAAGCAGGGGAGCTGTTTTTT
J: TRBJ2-2
D: NA
length: 12
size: NA
V: TRBV2

CDR3: CASSLDRGGQPQHF
DNA: TGTGCCAGCAGTTTGGACAGAGGAGGACAGCCCCAGCATTTT
J: TRBJ1-5
D: NA
length: 14
size: NA
V: TRBV28

CDR3: CASSLVVDGYTF
DNA: TGTGCCAGCAGCTTAGTAGTCGATGGCTACACCTTC
J: TRBJ1-2
D: NA
length: 12
size: NA
V: TRBV11-2

CDR3: CSVTRGPEAFF
DNA: TGCAGCGTCACTAGGGGACCTGAAGCTTTCTTT
J: TRBJ1-1
D: NA
length: 11
size: NA
V: TRBV29-1

CDR3: CASSILGNTEAFF
DNA: TGTGCCAGTAGTATCCTGGGGAACACTGAAGCTTTCTTT
J: TRBJ1-1
D: NA
length: 13
size: NA
V: TRBV19

CDR3: CASSLRSNRGLYGNTIYF
DNA: TGTGCCAGCAGCTTGCGATCGAACAGGGGGCTTTACGGAAACACCATATATTTT
J: TRBJ1-3
D: TRBD1
length: 18
size: NA
V: TRBV11-2

CDR3: CASRRGGLFNEQFF
DNA: TGTGCCAGCCGGCGGGGGGGCCTCTTCAATGAGCAGTTCTTC
J: TRBJ2-1
D: TRBD2
length: 14
size: NA
V: TRBV27

CDR3: CASSLILRLAGDFDEQFF
DNA: TGCGCCAGCAGCCTAATTCTCCGACTAGCGGGAGACTTCGATGAGCAGTTCTTC
J: TRBJ2-1
D: TRBD2
length: 18
size: once
V: TRBV4-3

CDR3: CASSLEGTGNEQFF
DNA: TGTGCCAGCAGCTTAGAGGGGACAGGCAATGAGCAGTTCTTC
J: TRBJ2-1
D: TRBD1
length: 14
size: NA
V: TRBV7-7

CDR3: CASSSGGITEAFF
DNA: TGTGCCAGCAGCTCGGGCGGAATCACTGAAGCTTTCTTT
J: TRBJ1-1
D: NA
length: 13
size: once
V: TRBV7-9

CDR3: CAISESSQSTDTQYF
DNA: TGTGCCATCAGTGAGTCGTCGCAGAGCACAGATACGCAGTATTTT
J: TRBJ2-3
D: NA
length: 15
size: NA
V: TRBV10-3